Below are 26 T cell receptor beta chains sequenced from a single sample in a study of T cells in localized non-small cell lung cancer. Profiling relied on immunoSEQ multiplex PCR, and the TCRdb table lists in-frame clones only, not all of them. The sample shows around 2,800 clones, 30% to 45% of them seen only once. The starting material was lung tumor tissue, obtained before any cancer treatment. The receptors were gathered from a male donor older than 55 with stage I squamous cell lung carcinoma.

This chain links TRBV19 with TRBJ2-1, with a possible D match to TRBD2 (5 bases). The CDR3 is 14 amino acids. Trimming removed 3 bases from V and 1 base from J, with 7 bases in between. Germline V lookup: CDR1 LNHDA, CDR2 SQIVND (reference sequence). CDR3: CASSIGNSYNEQFF. DNA for the CDR3: TGTGCCAGTAGTATCGGGAATTCCTACAATGAGCAGTTCTTC.

This clone was seen more than once but under ten times. V gene TRBV6-8 combines with J gene TRBJ2-2; 10 bases map to TRBD1. Germline loops: CDR1 MNHGY, CDR2 SAAAGT. The CDR3 sequence is 17 residues long. Germline trimming cut 4 bases from V and 6 bases from J; bases unmatched to any gene: 11. CDR3 residues: CASSSATGGEGAGELFF. The CDR3 DNA reads TGTGCCAGCAGTTCCGCGACAGGGGGCGAGGGCGCCGGGGAGCTGTTTTTT.

V gene TRBV28 combines with J gene TRBJ1-4; TRBD1 might be the D (6 bases). CDR1 and CDR2 from the germline V gene are MDHEN and SYDVKM. CDR3 length: 14 residues. Trimming left V 7 bases short and J 8 bases short, with 17 bases between. This CDR3 reads CASISPGAGEKLFF. The CDR3, as DNA: TGTGCCAGCATCTCCCCGGGGGCGGGCGAAAAACTGTTTTTT.

The CDR3 region has the DNA TGTGCCAGCAGCCGACTAGGGCCAAATGAAAAACTGTTTTTT. This encodes CASSRLGPNEKLFF. This sequence joins TRBV11-3 and TRBJ1-4; D is unclear. CDR3 length: 14 amino acids. Germline CDR1 SGHNT, CDR2 YENEEA. Trimming removed 5 bases at V and 5 bases at J, with 12 bases between.

The chain links TRBV5-1 to TRBJ2-3; 10 bases fit TRBD1. V dropped 3 bases and J dropped 3; count of bases not matched to a gene: 7. Germline CDR1 SGHRS, CDR2 YFSETQ. The CDR3 runs to 16 residues. This CDR3 is CASSSPGQGTTDTQYF. As DNA, the CDR3 is TGCGCCAGCAGCTCACCGGGACAGGGGACGACAGATACGCAGTATTTT.

This chain joins TRBV28 and TRBJ2-1; D may be TRBD2 (6 bases). V was trimmed by 3 bases and J by 8 bases, leaving 11 bases between them. Germline CDR1 and CDR2: MDHEN and SYDVKM. The CDR3 is 13 amino acids. The CDR3 reads CASSLAGLDEQFF. Written as DNA, the CDR3 is TGTGCCAGCAGTTTGGCGGGACTCGATGAGCAGTTCTTC.

The chain has TRBV29-1 and TRBJ2-2, with D tentatively TRBD1 (7 bases). CDR1 is SQVTM and CDR2 is ANQGSEA in the germline V gene. CDR3 length: 14 amino acids. Deletions cut 4 bases from V and 1 base from J, with 10 bases between. The CDR3 is CSVGQGGNTGELFF. The DNA for the CDR3 is TGCAGCGTTGGACAGGGAGGGAACACCGGGGAGCTGTTTTTT.

This chain joins TRBV5-1 and TRBJ2-1; 7 positions agree with TRBD1. The CDR3 extends over 14 amino acids. The V and J ends lost 4 bases and 5 bases, in that order; junction bases with no gene match: 6. CDR1 is SGHRS, CDR2 YFSETQ, per germline. The CDR3 protein is CASSLGQIDNEQFF. CDR3 sequence (DNA): TGCGCCAGCAGCCTGGGACAGATTGACAATGAGCAGTTCTTC.

This rearrangement joins TRBV15 to TRBJ2-1, with 7 positions matching TRBD2. The germline V gene has CDR1 LNHNV and CDR2 YYDKDF (reference sequence). The CDR3 loop spans 14 amino acids. Trimming cost V 6 bases and J 8 bases; bases outside gene matches: 10. CDR3 amino acids: CATSTQGGWDEQFF. DNA of the CDR3: TGTGCCACCAGTACCCAGGGAGGGTGGGATGAGCAGTTCTTC. The full variable domain, in which reference TRBV15 and TRBJ2-1 provide the parts outside the CDR3, is DAMVIQNPRYQVTQFGKPVTLSCSQTLNHNVMYWYQQKSSQAPKLLFHYYDKDFNNEADTPDNFQSRRPNTSFCFLDIRSPGLGDTAMYLCATSTQGGWDEQFFGPGTRLTVL.

This chain joins TRBV29-1 and TRBJ2-2; D is perhaps TRBD1 or TRBD2 (5 bases each). Germline CDR1 and CDR2: SQVTM and ANQGSEA. V was clipped by 3 bases and J by 5 bases, with 7 bases between them. CDR3 length: 12 residues. The CDR3 spells CSVEWGTGELFF. CDR3 DNA sequence: TGCAGCGTTGAGTGGGGGACCGGGGAGCTGTTTTTT.

The chain links TRBV6-8 to TRBJ2-1; a weak D match, TRBD2 (5 bases). Germline V gene sequence: CDR1 MNHGY, CDR2 SAAAGT. Trimming cost V 5 bases and J 0 bases, with 20 bases left between them. CDR3 size: 18 residues. Here the CDR3 reads CASSGSGPPISSYNEQFF. In DNA form, the CDR3 reads TGTGCCAGCAGTGGCAGCGGTCCCCCTATTAGCTCCTACAATGAGCAGTTCTTC.

The rearrangement links TRBV19 to TRBJ2-7, with a possible D match to TRBD1 (6 bases). This CDR3 is 16 amino acids long. V lost 4 bases, J lost 0 bases, and 16 bases lay in between. Germline loops: CDR1 LNHDA, CDR2 SQIVND (reference sequence). CDR3 sequence reads: CASSNPGAVSSYEQYF. The CDR3 DNA reads TGTGCCAGTAGTAATCCAGGGGCAGTGAGCTCCTACGAGCAGTACTTC. The complete variable domain, with remaining parts taken from reference TRBV19 and TRBJ2-7, reads DGGITQSPKYLFRKEGQNVTLSCEQNLNHDAMYWYRQDPGQGLRLIYYSQIVNDFQKGDIAEGYSVSREKKESFPLTVTSAQKNPTAFYLCASSNPGAVSSYEQYFGPGTRLTVT.

In nucleotides, the CDR3 is TGTGCCAGCATTCTCACCGGGACAGGGGTCCCCCTCAGGGCCAACGTCCTGACTTTC. Residues: CASILTGTGVPLRANVLTF. The V gene is TRBV6-8, the J gene TRBJ2-6; 10 nucleotides align to TRBD1. The CDR3 has 19 amino acids. Germline assignment: CDR1 MNHGY and CDR2 SAAAGT. Trimming at V came to 7 bases and at J to 5 bases, leaving 17 bases not matched to a gene.

J is TRBJ2-3 and V is TRBV29-1, with TRBD2 matching 11 bases. This CDR3 contains 14 residues. V was pared by 3 bases and J by 1 base, with 0 bases of the junction left unmatched. Germline V CDR1 and CDR2: SQVTM, ANQGSEA. The CDR3 sequence: CSVEGLAGTDTQYF. The CDR3 DNA reads TGCAGCGTTGAGGGACTAGCGGGCACAGATACGCAGTATTTT.

This clone is medium-sized. The chain employs TRBV11-3 and TRBJ2-1; 12 nucleotides match TRBD2. Germline loops: CDR1 SGHNT, CDR2 YENEEA. J gave up 7 bases and V 5 bases, and 9 bases lay outside the gene matches. This CDR3 is built from 16 residues. CDR3 nucleotides: TGTGCCAGCAGCCCAGGACTAGCGGGGCCTCGGAATGAGCAGTTCTTC. Translated, it gives CASSPGLAGPRNEQFF. Complete variable domain (other parts from reference TRBV11-3 and TRBJ2-1): EAGVVQSPRYKIIEKKQPVAFWCNPISGHNTLYWYLQNLGQGPELLIRYENEEAVDDSQLPKDRFSAERLKGVDSTLKIQPAELGDSAVYLCASSPGLAGPRNEQFFGPGTRLTVL.

The chain uses TRBV7-6 and TRBJ1-3, with TRBD1 as a possible D gene (5 bases). Trimming cost V 3 bases and J 4 bases, with 13 bases left between them. Germline assignment: CDR1 SGHVS and CDR2 FNYEAQ. The CDR3 sequence is 15 residues long. CDR3 residues: CASSLQGGGGNTIYF. Written as DNA, the CDR3 is TGTGCCAGCAGCTTGCAGGGAGGTGGAGGAAACACCATATATTTT.

This clone was seen more than once but under ten times. The chain has TRBV9 and TRBJ1-1, with D unclear. Deletions cut 2 bases from V and 0 bases from J, with 5 bases between. CDR1 is SGDLS, CDR2 YYNGEE, per germline. CDR3 size: 13 residues. The CDR3: CASSVLMNTEAFF. CDR3 in DNA: TGTGCCAGCAGCGTCTTGATGAACACTGAAGCTTTCTTT.

The V gene is TRBV9, the J gene TRBJ2-7, with TRBD2 identical over 10 bases. The germline CDR1 and CDR2 sequences are SGDLS and YYNGEE. This CDR3 region has 15 residues. The V and J ends lost 4 bases and 0 bases, in that order; junction bases with no gene match: 4. DNA of the CDR3: TGTGCCAGCAGCCCGCCTAGCGGGAGCTCCTACGAGCAGTACTTC. This gives the protein CASSPPSGSSYEQYF.

This clone was counted a few times. This chain joins TRBV30 and TRBJ2-3; no firm D call. Trimming removed 4 bases from V and 0 bases from J, with 14 bases in between. In germline, CDR1 is GTSNPN, CDR2 SVGIG (reference sequence). The CDR3 consists of 15 residues. CDR3 amino acids: CAWISKLESTDTQYF. CDR3 nucleotide sequence: TGTGCCTGGATCTCAAAGCTGGAAAGCACAGATACGCAGTATTTT. The variable domain in full, completed from reference TRBV30 and TRBJ2-3, reads SQTIHQWPATLVQPVGSPLSLECTVEGTSNPNLYWYRQAAGRGLQLLFYSVGIGQISSEVPQNLSASRPQDRQFILSSKKLLLSDSGFYLCAWISKLESTDTQYFGPGTRLTVL.

The CDR3 protein is CASMTAGSDTQYF. CDR3 nucleotides: TGTGCCAGTATGACGGCCGGATCAGATACGCAGTATTTT. This chain joins TRBV19 and TRBJ2-3; D unclear. Trimming stripped 7 bases from V and 4 bases from J, with 12 bases between. The CDR3 covers 13 residues. Germline V gene lookup returns CDR1 LNHDA and CDR2 SQIVND (reference sequence).

This clone was seen only a few times. The V gene is TRBV10-3, the J gene TRBJ2-7, with 8 positions matching TRBD2. This CDR3 has 15 residues. Germline-derived CDR1 and CDR2 are ENHRY and SYGVKD. CDR3 sequence (DNA): TGTGCAGGGGGTCAGGCTAGTAGCGGGACCTACGAGCAGTACTTC. Residues: CAGGQASSGTYEQYF.

This clone is large within its sample. As DNA, the CDR3 is TGTGCCTGGAGTGTAGTTAGGCGCGCGGCTTTCTTT. Protein: CAWSVVRRAAFF. The gene calls are TRBV30 and TRBJ1-1, with D unclear. The V end lost 0 bases, the J end lost 11 bases, and 13 bases lay between the germline ends. Germline CDR1 and CDR2: GTSNPN and SVGIG (reference sequence). This CDR3 contains 12 residues.

The gene calls are TRBV29-1 and TRBJ2-7; 7 bases map to TRBD2. Germline CDR1 reads SQVTM; CDR2 reads ANQGSEA. The CDR3 runs to 14 residues. After removal of 4 bases from V and 3 bases from J, the junction contained 9 bases not matched to a gene. The CDR3 nucleotides read TGCAGCGTTGGTTTGGGAGGGGCAAGCTACGAGCAGTACTTC. Translated: CSVGLGGASYEQYF.

This clone showed up just a few times. This chain links TRBV6-8 with TRBJ2-7, with TRBD1 as a possible D gene (5 bases). This CDR3 contains 14 residues. The germline CDR1 and CDR2 sequences are MNHGY and SAAAGT. Trimming left V 5 bases short and J 5 bases short, with 16 bases between. CDR3 in DNA: TGTGCCAGCAGTGCTATCAGGGAAAAGGACGAGCAGTACTTC. Its protein product is CASSAIREKDEQYF.

The J gene is TRBJ1-3, the V gene TRBV19, with unresolved D. The CDR3 length is 15 residues. Trimming removed 5 bases at V and 3 bases at J, with 14 bases between. Germline V gives CDR1 LNHDA, CDR2 SQIVND (reference sequence). CDR3 protein: CASSLALFGGNTIYF. CDR3 coding DNA: TGTGCCAGTAGTCTGGCCCTGTTCGGTGGAAACACCATATATTTT.

This clone ranks as medium-sized. V is TRBV11-3 and J is TRBJ2-1, with 16 bases lining up with TRBD2. Germline V gives CDR1 SGHNT, CDR2 YENEEA. The trim removed 3 bases at V and 8 bases at J, leaving 10 bases unmatched. The CDR3 sequence is 18 residues long. The chain's CDR3 is CASSFRPGTSGRVDEQFF. The CDR3 DNA is TGTGCCAGCAGCTTTCGCCCAGGGACTAGCGGGAGGGTAGATGAGCAGTTCTTC.